A selection of T cell receptor beta chains follows, all from one sample in a study of blood T cell repertoires in COVID-19. Libraries were prepared by immunoSEQ multiplex PCR; TCRdb keeps only in-frame clonotypes and omits some of them. The sample consists of some 100,000 clones, roughly 90% of them appearing once. Sequencing input: peripheral blood. The receptors shown here come from a woman in her sixties or seventies with acute or convalescent COVID-19. CDR3s include the opening cysteine and the closing phenylalanine or tryptophan. D genes are given only for firm matches. Expanded clones get a size class; other rows say once, few or many, or leave the size out.

>NA|TRBJ2-5|TRBV15|NA
TGTGCCACCAGCAGAGTACAAGAGACCCAGTACTTC
CATSRVQETQYF
>NA|TRBJ2-5|TRBV5-1|TRBD2
TGCGCCAGCAGCTTAAAAACGGGAGGGCCCGGGGAGACCCAGTACTTC
CASSLKTGGPGETQYF
>NA|TRBJ2-3|TRBV7-2|NA
TGTGCCAGCAGCTCCCAAGCCCCCGATACGCAGTATTTT
CASSSQAPDTQYF
>NA|TRBJ1-2|TRBV28|TRBD1
TGTGCCAGCAGTGGCCGGGACAGGCTAAACTATGGCTACACCTTC
CASSGRDRLNYGYTF
>once|TRBJ2-3|TRBV5-6|NA
TGTGCCAGCAGCCCTCCGAGAGAAACAGATACGCAGTATTTT
CASSPPRETDTQYF
>NA|TRBJ2-5|TRBV5-1|TRBD2
TGCGCCAGCAGCGCTGCGGGAGGTGGGGAGACCCAGTACTTC
CASSAAGGGETQYF
>NA|TRBJ2-7|TRBV3-1/TRBV3-2|NA
TGTGCCAGCAGCCAGGGTCGACTGGCCTACGAGCAGTACTTC
CASSQGRLAYEQYF
>NA|TRBJ2-1|TRBV7-2|NA
TGTGCCAGCAGCTCGCAGGGACTGCGGGGAAGCAATGAGCAGTTCTTC
CASSSQGLRGSNEQFF
>NA|TRBJ2-7|TRBV3-1/TRBV3-2|NA
TGTGCCAGCAGCCCGCAGGGAGGTCGCGAGCAGTACTTC
CASSPQGGREQYF
>NA|TRBJ2-1|TRBV3-1/TRBV3-2|NA
TGTGCCAGCAGCCAGTCCTCGCCGGGTGAGCAGTTCTTC
CASSQSSPGEQFF
>NA|TRBJ2-3|TRBV7-6|TRBD1
TGTGCCAGCAGCTTAGCCCCTCTCCCGACAGGGAGCACAGATACGCAGTATTTT
CASSLAPLPTGSTDTQYF
>NA|TRBJ1-1|TRBV30|NA
TGTGCCTGGAGCCTCGCTCACTCGGCTGAAGCTTTCTTT
CAWSLAHSAEAFF
>NA|TRBJ2-1|TRBV28|TRBD2
TGTGCCAGCACCCTTAGCGGGAGCTCTCGCAATGAGCAGTTCTTC
CASTLSGSSRNEQFF
>NA|TRBJ2-5|TRBV12-3/TRBV12-4|NA
TGTGCCAGCAGCTCAGGGGCGCAAGAGACCCAGTACTTC
CASSSGAQETQYF
>NA|TRBJ2-1|TRBV3-1/TRBV3-2|NA
TGTGCCAGCAAAAGTCAGGGCTCCTACAATGAGCAGTTCTTC
CASKSQGSYNEQFF
>few|TRBJ1-6|TRBV7-3|NA
TGTGCCAGCAGCTTACAGGGATATAATTCACCCCTCCACTTT
CASSLQGYNSPLHF
>NA|TRBJ2-3|TRBV7-8|TRBD2
TGTGCCAGCAGCAGGGGACTAGCGGGATCCACAGATACGCAGTATTTT
CASSRGLAGSTDTQYF